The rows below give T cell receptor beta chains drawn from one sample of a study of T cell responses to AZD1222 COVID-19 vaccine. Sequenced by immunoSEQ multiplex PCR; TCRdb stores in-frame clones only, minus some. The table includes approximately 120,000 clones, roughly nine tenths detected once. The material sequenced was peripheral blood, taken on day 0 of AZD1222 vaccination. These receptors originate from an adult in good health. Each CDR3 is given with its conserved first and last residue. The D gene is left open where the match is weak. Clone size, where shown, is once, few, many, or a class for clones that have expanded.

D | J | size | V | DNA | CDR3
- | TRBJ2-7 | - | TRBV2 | TGTGCCAGCAGTGAGTCGGGACAAACCACCTACGAGCAGTACTTC | CASSESGQTTYEQYF
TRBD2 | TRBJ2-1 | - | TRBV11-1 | TGTGCCAGCAGCGCCGGGACTAGCGGGAGGGGGAATGAGCAGTTCTTC | CASSAGTSGRGNEQFF
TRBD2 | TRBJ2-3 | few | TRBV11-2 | TGTGCCAGCAGCCGGAGAAGCGGGGGGGGGCAGGACACAGATACGCAGTATTTT | CASSRRSGGGQDTDTQYF
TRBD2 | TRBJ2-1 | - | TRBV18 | TGTGCCAGCTCACCGGGGACTAGCGGGAGGTTTAATGAGCAGTTCTTC | CASSPGTSGRFNEQFF
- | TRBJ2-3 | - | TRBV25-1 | TGTGCCAGTCTCCGGGAGCAGTATTTT | CASLREQYF
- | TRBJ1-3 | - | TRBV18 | TGTGCCAGCTCACCGGGGCGCCTCTCTGGAAACACCATATATTTT | CASSPGRLSGNTIYF
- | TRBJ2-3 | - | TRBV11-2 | TGTGCCAGCAGTTCTTTGACCCATTTTACGCAGTATTTT | CASSSLTHFTQYF
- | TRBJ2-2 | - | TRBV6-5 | TGTGCCAGCAGATTACCAGGGACGACCGGGGAGCTGTTTTTT | CASRLPGTTGELFF
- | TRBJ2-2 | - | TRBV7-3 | TGTGCCAGCAGCTCGACAGGGAACACCGGGGAGCTGTTTTTT | CASSSTGNTGELFF
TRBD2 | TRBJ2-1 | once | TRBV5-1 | TGCGCCAGCAGGGGAGGACTAGCGGGAGATAATGAGCAGTTCTTC | CASRGGLAGDNEQFF
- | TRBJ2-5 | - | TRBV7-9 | TGTGCCAGCAGCCTAGAGGGTACAGGGCGCACCCAGTACTTC | CASSLEGTGRTQYF
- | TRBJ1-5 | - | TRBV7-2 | TGTGCCAGCAGCTTAGGACAGGTGAAGAGCAATCAGCCCCAGCATTTT | CASSLGQVKSNQPQHF
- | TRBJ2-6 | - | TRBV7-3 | TGTGCCAGCAGCTTACCTGGCTTGCCCAACGTCCTGACTTTC | CASSLPGLPNVLTF
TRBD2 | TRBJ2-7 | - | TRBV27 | TGTGCCAGCAGTTTGAGGCCTCCGGGACTAGCGGTCCCCTTCTTCTCCTACGAGCAGTACTTC | CASSLRPPGLAVPFFSYEQYF
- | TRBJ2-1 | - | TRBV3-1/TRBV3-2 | TGTGCCAGCAGCCAAGATAGGTTGCAGGGGAGGAATGAGCAGTTCTTC | CASSQDRLQGRNEQFF